The 10 T cell receptor beta chains below all came from one sample that was sequenced in a study of cytomegalovirus exposure and HLA in healthy donors. Primers: 60 Vbeta forward and 13 Jbeta reverse. TCRdb's table, derived via immunoSEQ multiplex PCR, lists solely in-frame clones and lacks some. Here the sample spans around 150,000 clones, about four fifths being singletons. Sequencing was done on a sample of PBMCs. The receptors originated from a male donor in good health and CMV-seronegative.

The V and J genes are TRBV19 and TRBJ2-2; D may be TRBD2 (6 bases). Trimming left V 6 bases short and J 2 bases short, with 10 bases between. Germline assignment: CDR1 LNHDA and CDR2 SQIVND (reference sequence). This CDR3 spans 14 amino acids. This chain's CDR3 is CASSRLDNTGELFF. The CDR3 nucleotides read TGTGCCAGTAGCCGACTAGATAACACCGGGGAGCTGTTTTTT.

The chain couples TRBV5-1 to TRBJ2-3, with D possibly TRBD1 on 6 matching bases. Germline CDR1 and CDR2: SGHRS and YFSETQ. Trimming pared 3 bases from V and 0 bases from J, leaving 8 bases between. The CDR3 spans 14 residues. The DNA for the CDR3 is TGCGCCAGCAGCTCAGGGGTCAGCACAGATACGCAGTATTTT. The encoded protein is CASSSGVSTDTQYF.

This chain joins TRBV7-3 and TRBJ2-3, with 12 nucleotides matching TRBD2. This CDR3 comprises 17 residues. J lost 4 bases, V lost 3 bases, and 8 bases had no gene match. Germline-derived CDR1 and CDR2 are SGHTA and FQGTGA. CDR3 sequence reads: CASSFLSRLAGADTQYF. The CDR3 DNA sequence: TGTGCCAGCAGCTTCCTATCCCGACTAGCGGGAGCAGATACGCAGTATTTT.

Turning to this clone: Germline is not matched at one junction end, which may reflect a read error. The chain uses TRBV6-5 and TRBJ1-2; 9 nucleotides match TRBD1. The length of the CDR3 is 16 residues. Looked up from germline, CDR1 is MNHEY and CDR2 is SVGAGI. CDR3 in amino acids: CASSYAHRGPRPGYPF. The CDR3 nucleotides are TGTGCCAGCAGTTACGCCCACAGGGGGCCTAGACCCGGCTACCCCTTC.

The chain couples TRBV7-3 to TRBJ2-6; D might be TRBD1 (5 bases). Trimming removed 5 bases from V and 1 base from J, with 9 bases in between. This CDR3 region has 15 residues. The germline gives CDR1 SGHTA, CDR2 FQGTGA. The CDR3 spells CASSTDSSGANVLTF. The DNA of the CDR3 is TGTGCCAGCAGCACAGACAGTTCTGGGGCCAACGTCCTGACTTTC.

This chain uses TRBV5-6 with TRBJ1-5; TRBD1 is a possible D gene (5 bases). Trimming took off 3 bases at V and 5 bases at J, with 9 bases between the two ends. Germline V gene lookup returns CDR1 SGHDT and CDR2 YYEEEE. The length of the CDR3 is 13 residues. The CDR3 spells CASSWAGDQPQHF. The CDR3 nucleotides read TGTGCCAGCAGCTGGGCGGGGGATCAGCCCCAGCATTTT.

The sample holds a few counts of this clone. The chain carries TRBV4-1 and TRBJ2-1, with TRBD2 as a possible D gene (7 bases). Germline loops: CDR1 MGHRA, CDR2 YSYEKL. V shed 1 base and J shed 9 bases, with 13 bases lying between them. CDR3 length: 14 amino acids. The CDR3 spells CASSQVGGASEQFF. CDR3 coding DNA: TGCGCCAGCAGCCAAGTAGGGGGGGCCAGTGAGCAGTTCTTC.

The chain employs TRBV5-1 and TRBJ2-5; possibly TRBD1 for D (5 bases). CDR3 length: 13 residues. Trimming removed 2 bases at V and 3 bases at J, with 8 bases between. The germline gives CDR1 SGHRS, CDR2 YFSETQ. This CDR3 reads CASSLGAEETQYF. CDR3 nucleotides: TGCGCCAGCAGCTTAGGGGCTGAAGAGACCCAGTACTTC.

In its sample, this clone was seen a few times. The V gene is TRBV5-1, the J gene TRBJ1-3, with D perhaps TRBD1 (6 bases). Germline V lookup: CDR1 SGHRS, CDR2 YFSETQ. V shed 4 bases and J shed 0 bases, with 11 bases lying between them. The CDR3 has 15 amino acids. The CDR3 bases are TGCGCCAGCAGCCCGTGGACAGACTCTGGAAACACCATATATTTT. Residues: CASSPWTDSGNTIYF.

This clone was seen only a few times. The chain uses TRBV4-1 and TRBJ1-2; 9 bases are a match to TRBD1. Germline-derived CDR1 and CDR2 are MGHRA and YSYEKL. J gave up 3 bases and V 3 bases, and 8 bases lay outside the gene matches. The CDR3 totals 16 residues. The CDR3 loop is CASSQITGQGYYGYTF. CDR3 sequence (DNA): TGCGCCAGCAGCCAGATTACGGGACAGGGATACTATGGCTACACCTTC.